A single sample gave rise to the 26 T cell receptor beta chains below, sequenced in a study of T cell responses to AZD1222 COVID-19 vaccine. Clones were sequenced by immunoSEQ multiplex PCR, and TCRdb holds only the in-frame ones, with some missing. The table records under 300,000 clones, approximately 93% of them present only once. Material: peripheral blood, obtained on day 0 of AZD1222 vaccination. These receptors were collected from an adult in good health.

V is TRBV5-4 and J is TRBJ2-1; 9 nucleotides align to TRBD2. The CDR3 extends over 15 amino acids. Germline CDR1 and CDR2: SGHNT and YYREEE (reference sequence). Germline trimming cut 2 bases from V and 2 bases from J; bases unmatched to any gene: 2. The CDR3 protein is CASSFQREAYNEQFF. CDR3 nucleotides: TGTGCCAGCAGCTTTCAGCGGGAGGCCTACAATGAGCAGTTCTTC. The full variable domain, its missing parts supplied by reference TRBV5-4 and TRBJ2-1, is ETGVTQSPTHLIKTRGQQVTLRCSSQSGHNTVSWYQQALGQGPQFIFQYYREEENGRGNFPPRFSGLQFPNYSSELNVNALELDDSALYLCASSFQREAYNEQFFGPGTRLTVL.

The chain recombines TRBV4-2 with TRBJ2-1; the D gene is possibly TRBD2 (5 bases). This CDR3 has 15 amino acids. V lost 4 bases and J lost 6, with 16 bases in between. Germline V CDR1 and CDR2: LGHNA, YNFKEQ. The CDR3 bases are TGTGCCAGCAGCCCCCAGTCTAGCTCGGTCAATGAGCAGTTCTTC. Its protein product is CASSPQSSSVNEQFF.

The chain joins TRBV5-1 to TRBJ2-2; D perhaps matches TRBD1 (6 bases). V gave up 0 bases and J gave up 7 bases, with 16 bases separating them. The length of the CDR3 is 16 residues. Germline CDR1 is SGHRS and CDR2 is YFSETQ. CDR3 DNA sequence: TGCGCCAGCAGCTTGGGGGGACACGTTCTGGTCGGGGAGCTGTTTTTT. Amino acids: CASSLGGHVLVGELFF.

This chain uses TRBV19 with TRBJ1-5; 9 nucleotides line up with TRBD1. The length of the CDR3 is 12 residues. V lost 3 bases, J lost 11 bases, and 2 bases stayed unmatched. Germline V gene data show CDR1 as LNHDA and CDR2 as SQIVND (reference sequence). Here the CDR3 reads CASSMGDRAQHF. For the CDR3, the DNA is TGTGCCAGTAGTATGGGGGACAGGGCCCAGCATTTT.

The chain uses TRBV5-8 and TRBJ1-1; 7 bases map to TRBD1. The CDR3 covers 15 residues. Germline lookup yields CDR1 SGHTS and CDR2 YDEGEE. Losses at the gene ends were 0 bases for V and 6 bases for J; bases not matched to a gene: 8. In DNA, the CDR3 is TGTGCCAGCAGCTTGGGACAGGGAGGGTACGCTGAAGCTTTCTTT. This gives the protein CASSLGQGGYAEAFF. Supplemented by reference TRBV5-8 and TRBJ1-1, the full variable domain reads EAGVTQSPTHLIKTRGQQATLRCSPISGHTSVYWYQQALGLGLQFLLWYDEGEERNRGNFPPRFSGRQFPNYSSELNVNALELEDSALYLCASSLGQGGYAEAFFGQGTRLTVV.

In DNA, the CDR3 is TGTGCCAGCAGCGTAGACGCCGGACAGGGGGGTTACGAGCAGTACTTC. Amino acids: CASSVDAGQGGYEQYF. V gene TRBV9 combines with J gene TRBJ2-7, with 10 bases matching TRBD1. Unmatched junction bases numbered 7, after V lost 0 bases and J lost 4 bases. CDR1 is SGDLS and CDR2 is YYNGEE in the germline V gene. The CDR3 covers 16 residues.

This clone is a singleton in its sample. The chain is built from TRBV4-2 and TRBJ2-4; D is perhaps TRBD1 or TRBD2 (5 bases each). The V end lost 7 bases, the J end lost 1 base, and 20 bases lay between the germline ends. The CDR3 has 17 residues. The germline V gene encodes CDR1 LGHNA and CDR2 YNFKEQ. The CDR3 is CASTTGTLQRAKNIQYF. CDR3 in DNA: TGTGCCAGCACAACGGGGACCTTGCAAAGGGCCAAAAACATTCAGTACTTC.

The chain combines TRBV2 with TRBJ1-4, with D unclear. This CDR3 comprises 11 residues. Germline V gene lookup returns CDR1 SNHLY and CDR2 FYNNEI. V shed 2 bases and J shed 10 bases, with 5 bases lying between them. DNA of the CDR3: TGTGCCAGCAGTGAAACTGGAAAACTGTTTTTT. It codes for CASSETGKLFF.

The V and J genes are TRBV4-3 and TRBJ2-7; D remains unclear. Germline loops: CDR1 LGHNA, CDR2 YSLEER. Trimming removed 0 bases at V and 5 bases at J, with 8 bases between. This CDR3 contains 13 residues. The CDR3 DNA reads TGCGCCAGCAGCCAAGACAGGTATAACGAGCAGTACTTC. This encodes CASSQDRYNEQYF.

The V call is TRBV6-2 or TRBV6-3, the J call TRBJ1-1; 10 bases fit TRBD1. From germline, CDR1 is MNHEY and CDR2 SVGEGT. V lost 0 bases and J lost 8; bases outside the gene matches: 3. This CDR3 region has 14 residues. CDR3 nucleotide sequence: TGTGCCAGCAGTTACTCGGGACAGGGGATCGAAGCTTTCTTT. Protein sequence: CASSYSGQGIEAFF.

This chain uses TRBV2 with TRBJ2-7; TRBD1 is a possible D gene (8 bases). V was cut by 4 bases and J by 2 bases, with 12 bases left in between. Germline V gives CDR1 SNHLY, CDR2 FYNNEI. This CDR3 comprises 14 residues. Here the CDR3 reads CASSGQGTTYEQYF. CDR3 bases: TGTGCCAGCAGTGGACAGGGGACTACCTACGAGCAGTACTTC.

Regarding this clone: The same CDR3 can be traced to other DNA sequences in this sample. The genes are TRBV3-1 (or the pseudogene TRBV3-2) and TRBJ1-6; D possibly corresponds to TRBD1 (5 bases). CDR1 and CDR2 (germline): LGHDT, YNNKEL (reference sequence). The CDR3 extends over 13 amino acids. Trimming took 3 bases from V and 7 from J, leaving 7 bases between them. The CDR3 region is CASSQGGNSPLHF. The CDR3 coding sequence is TGTGCCAGCAGCCAGGGGGGGAATTCACCCCTCCACTTT.

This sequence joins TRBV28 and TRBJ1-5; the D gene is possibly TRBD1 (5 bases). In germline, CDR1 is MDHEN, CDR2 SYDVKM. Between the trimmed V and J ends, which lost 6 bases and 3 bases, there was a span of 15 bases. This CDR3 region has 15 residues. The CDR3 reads CASRDGGGDNQPQHF. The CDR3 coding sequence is TGTGCCAGCAGAGATGGTGGAGGGGACAATCAGCCCCAGCATTTT.

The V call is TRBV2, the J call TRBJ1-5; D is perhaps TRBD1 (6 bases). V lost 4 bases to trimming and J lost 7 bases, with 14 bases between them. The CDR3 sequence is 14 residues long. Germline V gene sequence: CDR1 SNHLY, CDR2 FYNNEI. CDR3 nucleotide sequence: TGTGCCAGCAGTGCTACAGGGATAAACCAGCCCCAGCATTTT. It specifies CASSATGINQPQHF.

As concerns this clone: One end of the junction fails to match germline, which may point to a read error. CDR3 in DNA: TGTGCCAGCAGCTTAGGGGGTAGGACTGAACCTTTCTTT. Its protein is CASSLGGRTEPFF. The chain combines TRBV7-2 with TRBJ1-1, with D unclear. The CDR3 consists of 13 residues. CDR1 is SGHTA, CDR2 FQGNSA, per germline.

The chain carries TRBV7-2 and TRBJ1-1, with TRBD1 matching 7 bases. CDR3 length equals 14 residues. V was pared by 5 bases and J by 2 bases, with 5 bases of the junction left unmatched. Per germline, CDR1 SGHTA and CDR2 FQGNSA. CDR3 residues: CASSPGQLNTEAFF. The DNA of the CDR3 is TGTGCCAGCAGCCCGGGACAGCTTAACACTGAAGCTTTCTTT.

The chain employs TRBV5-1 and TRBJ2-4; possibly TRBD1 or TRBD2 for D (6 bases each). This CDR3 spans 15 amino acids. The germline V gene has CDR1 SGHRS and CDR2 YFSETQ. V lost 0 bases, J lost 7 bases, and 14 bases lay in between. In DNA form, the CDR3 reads TGCGCCAGCAGCTTGGCCGGAGGGGGTAACAACATTCAGTACTTC. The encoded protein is CASSLAGGGNNIQYF.

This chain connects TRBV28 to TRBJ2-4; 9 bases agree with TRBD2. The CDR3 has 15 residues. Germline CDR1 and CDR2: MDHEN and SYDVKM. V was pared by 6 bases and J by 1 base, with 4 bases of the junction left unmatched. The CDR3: CASSLAGIAKNIQYF. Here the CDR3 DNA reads TGTGCCAGCAGCCTAGCGGGAATCGCCAAAAACATTCAGTACTTC.

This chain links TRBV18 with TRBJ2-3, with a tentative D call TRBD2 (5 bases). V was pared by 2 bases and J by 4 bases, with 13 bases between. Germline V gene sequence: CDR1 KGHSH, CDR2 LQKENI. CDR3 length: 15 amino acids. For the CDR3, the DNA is TGTGCCAGCTCACCATTACGGGATGGGCCAGATACGCAGTATTTT. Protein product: CASSPLRDGPDTQYF.

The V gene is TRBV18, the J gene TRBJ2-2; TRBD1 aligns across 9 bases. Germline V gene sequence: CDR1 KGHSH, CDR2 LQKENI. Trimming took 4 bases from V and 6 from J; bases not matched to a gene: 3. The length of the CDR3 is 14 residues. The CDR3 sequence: CASSRDRESGELFF. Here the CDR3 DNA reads TGTGCCAGCTCACGGGACAGGGAATCCGGGGAGCTGTTTTTT.

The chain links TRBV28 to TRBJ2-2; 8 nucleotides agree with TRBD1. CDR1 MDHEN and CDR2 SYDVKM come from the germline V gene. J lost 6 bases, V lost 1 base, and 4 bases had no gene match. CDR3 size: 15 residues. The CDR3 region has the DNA TGTGCCAGCAGTTTATTGCGACAGGGGCCCGGGGAGCTGTTTTTT. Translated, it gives CASSLLRQGPGELFF.

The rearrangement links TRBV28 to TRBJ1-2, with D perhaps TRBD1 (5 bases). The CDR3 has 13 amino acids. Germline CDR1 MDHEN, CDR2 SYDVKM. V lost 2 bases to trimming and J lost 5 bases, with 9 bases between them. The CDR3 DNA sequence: TGTGCCAGCAGTTTACGGGGCCCTTATGGCTACACCTTC. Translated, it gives CASSLRGPYGYTF.

CDR3 DNA sequence: TGTGCCAGCACCCCCTTCACCCGACTAGCGGCCGACTACGAGCAGTACTTC. Translated: CASTPFTRLAADYEQYF. The chain carries TRBV28 and TRBJ2-7; TRBD2 agrees at 9 bases. This CDR3 comprises 17 residues. The J segment lost 3 bases and the V segment lost 7 bases, leaving 16 bases of the junction unmatched. In germline, CDR1 is MDHEN, CDR2 SYDVKM.

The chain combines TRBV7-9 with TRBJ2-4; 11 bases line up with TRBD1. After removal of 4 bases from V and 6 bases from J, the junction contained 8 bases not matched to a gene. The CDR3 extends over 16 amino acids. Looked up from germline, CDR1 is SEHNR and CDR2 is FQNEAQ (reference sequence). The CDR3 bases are TGTGCCAGCAGCTCCCCTGGGACAGGGGGTTTAAACATTCAGTACTTC. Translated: CASSSPGTGGLNIQYF.

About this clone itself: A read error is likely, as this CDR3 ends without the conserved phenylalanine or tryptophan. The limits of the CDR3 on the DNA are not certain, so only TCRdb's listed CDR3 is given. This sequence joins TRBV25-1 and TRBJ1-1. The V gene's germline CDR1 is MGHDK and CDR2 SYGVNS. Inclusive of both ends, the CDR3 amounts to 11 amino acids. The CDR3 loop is CASSEGGQLAL.

CDR3 DNA sequence: TGTGCCAGCACCCTCGTAGACTCTTTTAACTATGGCTACACCTTC. Translating it yields CASTLVDSFNYGYTF. The rearrangement links TRBV9 to TRBJ1-2; D is undetermined. Germline V CDR1 and CDR2: SGDLS, YYNGEE. The CDR3 has 15 amino acids. Trimming took off 6 bases at V and 1 base at J, with 16 bases between the two ends.